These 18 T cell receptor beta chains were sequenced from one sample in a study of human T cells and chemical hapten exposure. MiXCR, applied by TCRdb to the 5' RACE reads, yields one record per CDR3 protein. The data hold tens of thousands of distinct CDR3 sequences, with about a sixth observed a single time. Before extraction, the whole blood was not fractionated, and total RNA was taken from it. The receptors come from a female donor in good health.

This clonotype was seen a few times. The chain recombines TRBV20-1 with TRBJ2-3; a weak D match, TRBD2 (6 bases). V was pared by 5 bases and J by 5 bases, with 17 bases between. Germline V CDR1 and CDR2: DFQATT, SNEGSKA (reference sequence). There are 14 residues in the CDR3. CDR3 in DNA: TGCAGTGCTTGGAGCTCTTCCGGGGGAGATACGCAGTATTTT. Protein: CSAWSSSGGDTQYF.

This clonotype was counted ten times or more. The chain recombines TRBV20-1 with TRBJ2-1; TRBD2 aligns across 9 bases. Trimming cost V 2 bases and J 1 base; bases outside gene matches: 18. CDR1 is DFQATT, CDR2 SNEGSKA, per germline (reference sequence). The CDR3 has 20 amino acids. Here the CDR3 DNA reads TGCAGTGCTAGACTTCGACTAGCGGAGCGGCGTCTGGAATCCTACAATGAGCAGTTCTTC. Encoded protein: CSARLRLAERRLESYNEQFF.

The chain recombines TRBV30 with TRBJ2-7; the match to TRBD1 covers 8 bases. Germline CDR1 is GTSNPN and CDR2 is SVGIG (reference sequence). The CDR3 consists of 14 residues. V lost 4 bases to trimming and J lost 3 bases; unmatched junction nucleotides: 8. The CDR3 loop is CAWTTGGSIYEQYF. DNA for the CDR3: TGTGCCTGGACCACAGGGGGAAGTATCTACGAGCAGTACTTC.

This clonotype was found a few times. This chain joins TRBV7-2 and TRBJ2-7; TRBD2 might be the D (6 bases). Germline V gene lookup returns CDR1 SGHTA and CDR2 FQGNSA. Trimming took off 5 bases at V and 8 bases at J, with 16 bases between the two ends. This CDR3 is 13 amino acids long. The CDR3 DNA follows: TGTGCCAGCAGCCCAGCCGGGACTTCCAAGCAGTACTTC. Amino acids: CASSPAGTSKQYF. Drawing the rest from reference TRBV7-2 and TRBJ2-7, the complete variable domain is GAGVSQSPSNKVTEKGKDVELRCDPISGHTALYWYRQSLGQGLEFLIYFQGNSAPDKSGLPSDRFSAERTGGSVSTLTIQRTQQEDSAVYLCASSPAGTSKQYFGPGTRLTVT.

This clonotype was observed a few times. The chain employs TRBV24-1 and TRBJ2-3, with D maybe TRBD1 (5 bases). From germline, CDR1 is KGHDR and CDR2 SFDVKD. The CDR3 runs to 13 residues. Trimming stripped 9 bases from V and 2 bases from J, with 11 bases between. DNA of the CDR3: TGTGCCACCCGCAGGGATTTCACAGATACGCAGTATTTT. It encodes CATRRDFTDTQYF.

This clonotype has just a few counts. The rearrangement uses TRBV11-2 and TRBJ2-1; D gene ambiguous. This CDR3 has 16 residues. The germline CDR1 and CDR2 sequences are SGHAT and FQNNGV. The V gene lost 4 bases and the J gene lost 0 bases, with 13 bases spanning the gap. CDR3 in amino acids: CASSSRPDSSYNEQFF. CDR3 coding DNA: TGTGCCAGCAGCTCTAGGCCAGATAGCTCCTACAATGAGCAGTTCTTC.

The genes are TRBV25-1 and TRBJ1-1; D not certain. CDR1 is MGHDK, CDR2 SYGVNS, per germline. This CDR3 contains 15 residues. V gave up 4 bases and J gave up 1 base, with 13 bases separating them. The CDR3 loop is CASSVPEGENTEAFF. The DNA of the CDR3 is TGTGCCAGCAGTGTCCCTGAGGGAGAGAACACTGAAGCTTTCTTT.

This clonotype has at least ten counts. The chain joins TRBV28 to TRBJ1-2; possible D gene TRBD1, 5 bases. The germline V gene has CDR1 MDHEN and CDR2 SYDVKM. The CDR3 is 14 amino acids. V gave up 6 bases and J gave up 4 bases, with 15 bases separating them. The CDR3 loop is CASRVEGRSYGYTF. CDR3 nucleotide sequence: TGTGCCAGCAGAGTGGAGGGGAGGTCCTATGGCTACACCTTC.

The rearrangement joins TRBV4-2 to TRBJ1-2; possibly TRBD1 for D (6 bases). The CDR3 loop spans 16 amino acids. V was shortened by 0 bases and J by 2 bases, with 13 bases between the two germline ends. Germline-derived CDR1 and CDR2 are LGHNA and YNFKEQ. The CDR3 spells CASSQDPGQFNYGYTF. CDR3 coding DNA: TGTGCCAGCAGCCAAGATCCAGGACAGTTCAACTATGGCTACACCTTC.

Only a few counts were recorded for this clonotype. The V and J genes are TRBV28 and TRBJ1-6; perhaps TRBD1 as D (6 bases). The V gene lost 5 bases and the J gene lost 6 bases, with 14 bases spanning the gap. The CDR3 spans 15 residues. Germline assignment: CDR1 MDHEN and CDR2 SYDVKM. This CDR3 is CASSPSDSANSPLHF. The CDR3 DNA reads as TGTGCCAGCAGTCCTTCGGACAGCGCTAATTCACCCCTCCACTTT.

The CDR3 loop reads CASSSTGTSRYEQYF. The CDR3 coding sequence is TGTGCCAGCAGCTCCACCGGGACTAGCAGGTACGAGCAGTACTTC. This chain uses TRBV11-2 with TRBJ2-7, with TRBD2 matching over 9 bases. The junction had 8 bases not matched to a gene; V was cut back by 4 bases and J by 4 bases. Germline assignment: CDR1 SGHAT and CDR2 FQNNGV. CDR3 length equals 15 residues.

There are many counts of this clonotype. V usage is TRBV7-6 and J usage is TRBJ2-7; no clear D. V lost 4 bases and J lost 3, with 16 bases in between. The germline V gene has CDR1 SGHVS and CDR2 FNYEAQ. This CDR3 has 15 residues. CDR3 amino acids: CASSSNFGSSYEQYF. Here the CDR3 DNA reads TGTGCCAGCAGCTCCAACTTTGGGTCCAGCTACGAGCAGTACTTC.

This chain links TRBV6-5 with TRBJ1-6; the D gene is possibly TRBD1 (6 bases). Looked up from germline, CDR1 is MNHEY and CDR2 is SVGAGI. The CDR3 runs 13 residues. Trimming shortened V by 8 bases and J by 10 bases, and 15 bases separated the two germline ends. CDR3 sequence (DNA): TGTGCCAGCTCCGGACAGAGGAGGTCACCCCTCCACTTT. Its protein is CASSGQRRSPLHF.

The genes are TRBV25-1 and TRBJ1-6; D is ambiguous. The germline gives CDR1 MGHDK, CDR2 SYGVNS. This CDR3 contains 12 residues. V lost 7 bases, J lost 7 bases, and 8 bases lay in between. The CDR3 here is CASMMENSPLHF. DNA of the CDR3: TGTGCCAGCATGATGGAGAATTCACCCCTCCACTTT. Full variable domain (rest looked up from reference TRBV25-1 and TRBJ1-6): EADIYQTPRYLVIGTGKKITLECSQTMGHDKMYWYQQDPGMELHLIHYSYGVNSTEKGDLSSESTVSRIRTEHFPLTLESARPSHTSQYLCASMMENSPLHFGNGTRLTVT.

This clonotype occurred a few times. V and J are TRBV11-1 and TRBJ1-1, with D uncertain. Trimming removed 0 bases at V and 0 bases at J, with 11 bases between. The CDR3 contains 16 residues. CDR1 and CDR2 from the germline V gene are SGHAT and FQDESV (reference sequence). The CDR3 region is CASSLASTSLNTEAFF. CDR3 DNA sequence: TGTGCCAGCAGCTTAGCTTCAACCTCTTTGAACACTGAAGCTTTCTTT.

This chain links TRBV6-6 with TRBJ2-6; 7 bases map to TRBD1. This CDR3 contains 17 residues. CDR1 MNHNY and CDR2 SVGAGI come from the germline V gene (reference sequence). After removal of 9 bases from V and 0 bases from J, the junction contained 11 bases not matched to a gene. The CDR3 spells CASGSRDRASGANVLTF. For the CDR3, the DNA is TGTGCCAGTGGGAGCCGGGACAGAGCCTCTGGGGCCAACGTCCTGACTTTC.

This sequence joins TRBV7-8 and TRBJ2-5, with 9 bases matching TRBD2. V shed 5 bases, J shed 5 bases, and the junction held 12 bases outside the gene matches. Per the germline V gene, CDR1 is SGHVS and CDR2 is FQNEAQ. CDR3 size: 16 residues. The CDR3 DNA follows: TGTGCCAGCAGCCAACACCTGGGACTAGCCGGGGAGACCCAGTACTTC. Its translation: CASSQHLGLAGETQYF.

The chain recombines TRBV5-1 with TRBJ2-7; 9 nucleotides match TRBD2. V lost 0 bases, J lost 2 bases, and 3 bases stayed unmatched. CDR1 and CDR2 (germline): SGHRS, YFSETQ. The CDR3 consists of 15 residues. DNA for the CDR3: TGCGCCAGCAGCTTGGATCTAGCGGGACCCTACGAGCAGTACTTC. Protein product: CASSLDLAGPYEQYF.